This entry describes one TCR beta chain. Its antigen is as yet unknown. Unique molecular identifiers featured in each of the TCR beta cDNA libraries. From the PCR reads, TCRdb called clonotypes with MiXCR, one entry per CDR3 protein. The table lists about 820,000 distinct CDR3 sequences, about 50% of them singletons. This sample stems from a study of post-analysis software for immune sequencing data. General study findings and limits: A significant reduction in normalized Chao1 diversity was observed in multiple sclerosis patients versus controls. Among five TRBV segments more frequent in patients than controls were TRBV5-6, TRBV5-1 and TRBV20-1.

Between the trimmed V and J ends, which lost 6 bases and 10 bases, there was a span of 19 bases. This CDR3 is built from 14 residues. Germline CDR1 ENHRY, CDR2 SYGVKD. This TCR came from a girl aged 10 to 17 with multiple sclerosis. V is TRBV10-3 and J is TRBJ2-1, with D tentatively TRBD2 (6 bases). Material: blood. CDR3 sequence (DNA): TGTGCCATCAGCCCTTCCCTGGCGGACTACGAGCAGTTCTTC. This translates into CAISPSLADYEQFF.